The 15 T cell receptor beta chains listed next were all sequenced from one sample in a study of blood T cell repertoires in COVID-19. The method was immunoSEQ multiplex PCR; TCRdb's version includes in-frame clones alone and lacks a portion of them. This table holds approximately 170,000 clones, 84% found once. The material sequenced was peripheral blood. The source of these receptors is a woman aged 80 or over with COVID-19, enrolled during active disease.

This rearrangement joins TRBV6-5 to TRBJ1-1; a possible D gene is TRBD1 (6 bases). V lost 2 bases to trimming and J lost 3 bases, with 13 bases between them. CDR3 length: 15 amino acids. CDR1 and CDR2 (germline): MNHEY, SVGAGI. The CDR3 DNA is TGTGCCAGCAGTTACGACGGACAGTTTCACACTGAAGCTTTCTTT. Encoded protein: CASSYDGQFHTEAFF.

The chain has TRBV6-5 and TRBJ2-7, with D maybe TRBD1 (5 bases). Per the germline V gene, CDR1 is MNHEY and CDR2 is SVGAGI. The CDR3 length is 13 residues. Trimming took off 6 bases at V and 3 bases at J, with 12 bases between the two ends. The CDR3 DNA reads TGTGCCAGCAGAGCCAGACAGAACTACGAGCAGTACTTC. It encodes CASRARQNYEQYF.

The chain uses TRBV2 and TRBJ1-1; 10 nucleotides line up with TRBD1. The V and J ends lost 6 bases and 5 bases, in that order; junction bases with no gene match: 9. Looked up from germline, CDR1 is SNHLY and CDR2 is FYNNEI. This CDR3 region has 15 residues. CDR3 coding DNA: TGTGCCAGCAGCCAACCGACAGGGGGCAGGACTGAAGCTTTCTTT. Residues: CASSQPTGGRTEAFF.

The chain joins TRBV7-6 to TRBJ2-5; 11 bases map to TRBD2. Germline trimming cut 3 bases from V and 4 bases from J; bases unmatched to any gene: 4. Germline assignment: CDR1 SGHVS and CDR2 FNYEAQ. CDR3 length: 15 residues. CDR3 protein: CASSLASGRRETQYF. Here the CDR3 DNA reads TGTGCCAGCAGCTTGGCTAGCGGGAGGCGAGAGACCCAGTACTTC.

CDR3 coding DNA: TGCGCCAGCAGCCAGGGTAGACTAGCGGGAGCCGAGCAGTACTTC. Amino acid sequence: CASSQGRLAGAEQYF. V gene TRBV4-1 combines with J gene TRBJ2-7, with 12 bases fitting TRBD2. The CDR3 is 15 amino acids. The germline CDR1 and CDR2 sequences are MGHRA and YSYEKL. J lost 6 bases, V lost 3 bases, and 6 bases had no gene match.

The genes are TRBV5-6 and TRBJ1-4; the D is unclear. CDR3 size: 15 residues. Deletions cut 6 bases from V and 8 bases from J, with 20 bases between. Germline V CDR1 and CDR2: SGHDT, YYEEEE. This chain's CDR3 is CASNTTGATPEKLFF. CDR3 nucleotides: TGTGCCAGCAACACGACCGGAGCCACGCCCGAAAAACTGTTTTTT.

This clone was counted a few times. V gene TRBV5-4 combines with J gene TRBJ1-1, with D perhaps TRBD1 (5 bases). Per the germline V gene, CDR1 is SGHNT and CDR2 is YYREEE (reference sequence). The CDR3 has 16 amino acids. Trimming removed 0 bases at V and 0 bases at J, with 12 bases between. Here the CDR3 DNA reads TGTGCCAGCAGCTTGGCCGGGGGTGGGATGAACACTGAAGCTTTCTTT. This codes for CASSLAGGGMNTEAFF.

J is TRBJ2-5 and V is TRBV7-3; 7 nucleotides agree with TRBD1. V lost 0 bases and J lost 4; bases outside the gene matches: 5. Germline CDR1 and CDR2: SGHTA and FQGTGA. The CDR3 is made up of 15 amino acids. CDR3 nucleotide sequence: TGTGCCAGCAGCTTAACTAGGGGGCCCCTAGAGACCCAGTACTTC. This translates into CASSLTRGPLETQYF.

For the CDR3, the DNA is TGTGCCAGCAGCCAATATGGGGCTGCCTACAATGAGCAGTTCTTC. Translation: CASSQYGAAYNEQFF. The V gene is TRBV3-1 (or the pseudogene TRBV3-2), the J gene TRBJ2-1, with a weak D call TRBD1 (5 bases). This CDR3 region has 15 residues. V dropped 2 bases and J dropped 2 bases, with 10 bases sitting between them. Per germline, CDR1 LGHDT and CDR2 YNNKEL (reference sequence).

The CDR3 sequence is CASAGLIAKNIQYF. The CDR3 coding sequence is TGTGCCAGTGCAGGGCTCATAGCCAAAAACATTCAGTACTTC. The V and J genes are TRBV19 and TRBJ2-4; TRBD1 is a possible D gene (5 bases). The V and J ends lost 8 bases and 0 bases respectively, with 11 bases between them. Germline V lookup: CDR1 LNHDA, CDR2 SQIVND (reference sequence). This CDR3 is built from 14 residues.

The chain has TRBV10-3 and TRBJ2-7; 10 positions match TRBD1. Germline V gene data show CDR1 as ENHRY and CDR2 as SYGVKD. The CDR3 extends over 14 amino acids. Trimming removed 11 bases from V and 6 bases from J; junction bases left unmatched: 13. The CDR3 protein is CAARGGTGDSEQYF. CDR3 nucleotides: TGTGCCGCGCGCGGGGGGACAGGGGATTCCGAGCAGTACTTC.

The chain links TRBV11-1 to TRBJ2-1; 8 nucleotides line up with TRBD1. The CDR3 has 14 amino acids. Germline CDR1 is SGHAT and CDR2 is FQDESV (reference sequence). J was trimmed by 7 bases and V by 5 bases; bases with no gene match: 7. The DNA of the CDR3 is TGTGCCAGCAGCCCAGGGGGCCGGGAAAATGAGCAGTTCTTC. This codes for CASSPGGRENEQFF.

The V gene is TRBV25-1, the J gene TRBJ2-7, with 9 positions matching TRBD1. Trimming removed 5 bases from V and 2 bases from J; junction bases left unmatched: 4. The CDR3 totals 14 residues. CDR1 MGHDK and CDR2 SYGVNS come from the germline V gene. CDR3 DNA sequence: TGTGCCAGCAGTAAGGGACAGGGAACCTACGAGCAGTACTTC. Amino acid sequence: CASSKGQGTYEQYF.

The rearrangement joins TRBV6-1 to TRBJ2-2; D not resolved. The CDR3 is made up of 17 amino acids. Deletions cut 0 bases from V and 3 bases from J, with 14 bases between. Germline V gene data show CDR1 as MNHNS and CDR2 as SASEGT. The CDR3 DNA sequence: TGTGCCAGCAGTGAAGCGGGCGTTTACAGTGACACCGGGGAGCTGTTTTTT. Translated: CASSEAGVYSDTGELFF.

The chain combines TRBV5-1 with TRBJ2-7; D possibly corresponds to TRBD2 (5 bases). This CDR3 is built from 13 residues. The germline CDR1 and CDR2 sequences are SGHRS and YFSETQ. Trimming removed 4 bases at V and 0 bases at J, with 8 bases between. The CDR3 spells CASSGLDSYEQYF. The CDR3 nucleotides are TGCGCCAGCAGCGGACTGGACTCCTACGAGCAGTACTTC.